This entry lists 8 T cell receptor beta chains sequenced from one sample in a study of graft-versus-host responses after intestinal transplantation. Profiling relied on immunoSEQ multiplex PCR, and the TCRdb table lists in-frame clones only, not all of them. The sample records under 150,000 clones, over 75% being singletons. For these TCRs, the target antigens are not known. This material consisted of unstimulated CD4+ T cells sorted from spleen or lymph node cells, taken before intestinal transplant. These TCRs come from a human donor who received an intestinal transplant.

This chain connects TRBV18 to TRBJ2-7; D gene uncertain. V was pared by 4 bases and J by 4 bases, with 8 bases between. The germline CDR1 and CDR2 sequences are KGHSH and LQKENI. The CDR3 has 12 residues. CDR3: CASSLSGYEQYF. The CDR3 DNA reads TGTGCCAGCTCACTTTCGGGTTACGAGCAGTACTTC.

The rearrangement joins TRBV5-1 to TRBJ2-3, with D perhaps matching TRBD2 (6 bases). The CDR3 loop spans 17 amino acids. Trimming removed 0 bases at V and 1 base at J, with 15 bases between. Germline V gives CDR1 SGHRS, CDR2 YFSETQ. CDR3 residues: CASSLGLGLLRTDTQYF. The CDR3 nucleotides are TGCGCCAGCAGCTTGGGTCTTGGACTACTCCGCACAGATACGCAGTATTTT.

The chain employs TRBV6-5 and TRBJ2-1, with 7 bases that match TRBD2. Germline-derived CDR1 and CDR2 are MNHEY and SVGAGI. V was clipped by 2 bases and J by 0 bases; unmatched bases: 1. The CDR3 is made up of 15 amino acids. CDR3 in amino acids: CASSYRGSSYNEQFF. The CDR3 DNA is TGTGCCAGCAGTTACCGCGGGAGCTCCTACAATGAGCAGTTCTTC.

This chain joins TRBV5-4 and TRBJ2-2; D is perhaps TRBD2 (5 bases). Trimming shortened V by 2 bases and J by 7 bases, and 6 bases separated the two germline ends. CDR1 SGHNT and CDR2 YYREEE come from the germline V gene (reference sequence). There are 12 residues in the CDR3. The CDR3 sequence: CASSLAVGELFF. Here the CDR3 DNA reads TGTGCCAGCAGCTTAGCGGTCGGGGAGCTGTTTTTT.

This chain uses TRBV7-2 with TRBJ1-5, with 7 nucleotides matching TRBD1. There are 15 residues in the CDR3. The germline gives CDR1 SGHTA, CDR2 FQGNSA. V shed 7 bases and J 1 base; nucleotides not matched to a gene: 7. The CDR3 here is CASTTGAGSNQPQHF. CDR3 nucleotide sequence: TGTGCCAGCACCACAGGGGCTGGAAGCAATCAGCCCCAGCATTTT.

The chain uses TRBV6-6 and TRBJ2-5; D is perhaps TRBD1 (5 bases). CDR3 size: 11 residues. V was cut by 8 bases and J by 2 bases, with 6 bases left in between. The germline V gene encodes CDR1 MNHNY and CDR2 SVGAGI (reference sequence). The CDR3 protein is CASQGQETQYF. CDR3 DNA: TGTGCCAGCCAGGGACAAGAGACCCAGTACTTC.

The chain carries TRBV28 and TRBJ1-1; D not certain. Germline-derived CDR1 and CDR2 are MDHEN and SYDVKM. V was shortened by 3 bases and J by 2 bases, with 4 bases between the two germline ends. CDR3 length: 12 amino acids. CDR3 bases: TGTGCCAGCAGTTTTCTCAACACTGAAGCTTTCTTT. Protein: CASSFLNTEAFF. Using reference TRBV28 and TRBJ1-1 for the parts outside the CDR3, the full variable domain is DVKVTQSSRYLVKRTGEKVFLECVQDMDHENMFWYRQDPGLGLRLIYFSYDVKMKEKGDIPEGYSVSREKKERFSLILESASTNQTSMYLCASSFLNTEAFFGQGTRLTVV.

The chain has TRBV29-1 and TRBJ2-5, with unresolved D. Germline V gene lookup returns CDR1 SQVTM and CDR2 ANQGSEA. V dropped 1 base and J dropped 4 bases, with 10 bases sitting between them. The CDR3 spans 13 residues. CDR3 bases: TGCAGCGTTGAAGTAAATCCGGGAGAGACCCAGTACTTC. It specifies CSVEVNPGETQYF.